This T cell receptor beta chain was obtained from a study of human T cells and chemical hapten exposure. The sample's time point: patch test 1, 2 weeks after DPC sensitization. Treatment defined: therapeutic diphenylcyclopropenone sensitization with weekly scalp DPC. Every patch test was put on after a blood sample was taken. TCRdb reanalysed the RACE reads using MiXCR and keeps one entry per CDR3 protein. The data show 180,000 or so distinct CDR3 sequences, approximately 15% seen once. The input for sequencing was whole blood, taken in connection with sensitization to the hapten diphenylcyclopropenone (DPC). This TCR came from a woman in her 30s with alopecia areata. Some clones in this sample may be carry-over from other donors' samples.

CDR3 DNA: TGCAGTGCTAGGAGTGACAGGGGAGGAAACACCATATATTTT. Protein product: CSARSDRGGNTIYF. This chain uses TRBV20-1 with TRBJ1-3; 8 bases map to TRBD1. V lost 3 bases to trimming and J lost 4 bases; unmatched junction nucleotides: 5. Germline CDR1 and CDR2: DFQATT and SNEGSKA (reference sequence). The CDR3 spans 14 residues.